The present T cell receptor (beta chain) was sequenced within a study of shared clonotypes between healthy human individuals. Sequencing used immunoSEQ multiplex PCR; TCRdb keeps in-frame clones, though not all of them. This table holds roughly 2.5 million clones, more than 90% found once. The sequence came from a man in his late teens or twenties in good health. What was sequenced was naive CD4+ T cells sorted from blood. Stated subset: CD45RA+ positively selected.

For the CDR3, the DNA is TGTGCCAGCAGTGATTGGGGTCGGGAGACCCAGTACTTC. It is translated as CASSDWGRETQYF. The rearrangement links TRBV25-1 to TRBJ2-5; D unclear. Trimming shortened V by 3 bases and J by 5 bases, and 10 bases separated the two germline ends. CDR1 MGHDK and CDR2 SYGVNS come from the germline V gene. The CDR3 has 13 amino acids.